This entry describes one T cell receptor beta chain. Its antigen is unknown. The CDR3 spans 16 residues. Germline-derived CDR1 and CDR2 are KGHDR and SFDVKD. Losses at the gene ends were 4 bases for V and 4 bases for J; bases not matched to a gene: 8. TCRdb's copy holds only in-frame clones and misses some; the assay was immunoSEQ multiplex PCR. The profile covers 200,000 to 250,000 clones, with 94% appearing a single time and around 1.7% taken by the ten largest. The data were taken from a study of T cell responses to AZD1222 COVID-19 vaccine. Study-wide findings and caveats: Baseline serology detected seropositivity in only 5 or 6 AZD1222 recipients. Spike regions recognized by vaccine-associated CD4 TCRs spanned the protein, led by 160-218 and 743-854. Following two doses of AZD1222, Spike-specific TCR breadth and depth rose.

The rearrangement joins TRBV24-1 to TRBJ1-5; TRBD1 matches at 8 bases. The sample was peripheral blood, taken 28 days after the second dose of the MenACWY control vaccine. The TCR sequence derives from an adult who received the MenACWY meningococcal vaccine as a control. CDR3 sequence (DNA): TGTGCCACCAGTGACCCTGGACAGGGCGGAAATCAGCCCCAGCATTTT. Protein sequence: CATSDPGQGGNQPQHF.